The 32 T cell receptor beta chains below all came from one sample that was sequenced in a study of blood T cell repertoires in COVID-19. Sequenced by immunoSEQ multiplex PCR; TCRdb stores in-frame clones only, minus some. Altogether 90,000 to 120,000 clones are present, around 90% being singletons, with the ten largest covering under 7%. The sample comprised peripheral blood. The source of these receptors is a woman aged 55-70 years with acute or convalescent COVID-19.

This chain joins TRBV20-1 and TRBJ2-7, with D possibly matching TRBD1 (5 bases). This CDR3 contains 11 residues. Trimming cost V 1 base and J 7 bases, with 8 bases left between them. Germline V gene lookup returns CDR1 DFQATT and CDR2 SNEGSKA (reference sequence). The chain's CDR3 is CSARVKGEQYF. CDR3 DNA: TGCAGTGCTAGAGTAAAGGGGGAGCAGTACTTC.

At least ten counts were recorded for this clone. This chain joins TRBV3-1 (or the pseudogene TRBV3-2) and TRBJ2-5, with 12 positions matching TRBD2. This CDR3 has 13 residues. The V segment lost 8 bases and the J segment 5 bases; nucleotides outside the gene matches: 3. CDR1 is LGHDT, CDR2 YNNKEL, per germline (reference sequence). This CDR3 reads CASLLAGGETQYF. Here the CDR3 DNA reads TGTGCCAGCCTACTAGCGGGGGGTGAGACCCAGTACTTC.

This chain connects TRBV12-3 or TRBV12-4 to TRBJ1-6, with D perhaps matching TRBD1 (5 bases). The CDR3 extends over 13 amino acids. V lost 9 bases and J lost 10, with 16 bases in between. This chain's CDR3 is CASARDFNSPLHF. CDR3 sequence (DNA): TGTGCCAGTGCCCGGGACTTTAACTCACCCCTCCACTTT.

The chain uses TRBV4-1 and TRBJ1-2; D uncertain. Trimming removed 4 bases from V and 4 bases from J, with 16 bases in between. This CDR3 is built from 15 residues. Germline V gene data show CDR1 as MGHRA and CDR2 as YSYEKL. CDR3 nucleotide sequence: TGCGCCAGCAGCCCCTCACGGGAAGTTGTCTATGGCTACACCTTC. It codes for CASSPSREVVYGYTF.

The chain has TRBV19 and TRBJ2-2, with D possibly TRBD2 on 6 matching bases. The V gene lost 6 bases and the J gene lost 3 bases, with 11 bases spanning the gap. The germline V gene has CDR1 LNHDA and CDR2 SQIVND (reference sequence). The CDR3 consists of 14 residues. CDR3 protein: CASSISGDTGELFF. The DNA for the CDR3 is TGTGCCAGTAGCATTAGCGGAGACACCGGGGAGCTGTTTTTT.

This sequence joins TRBV13 and TRBJ1-1, with TRBD1 as a possible D gene (6 bases). The CDR3 runs to 13 residues. The V gene lost 5 bases and the J gene lost 4 bases, with 11 bases spanning the gap. CDR1 and CDR2 from the germline V gene are PRHDT and FYEKMQ (reference sequence). DNA of the CDR3: TGTGCCAGCAGCCGTGGGGGCGGCACTGAAGCTTTCTTT. Translation: CASSRGGGTEAFF.

The chain carries TRBV10-3 and TRBJ1-1; 8 bases match TRBD1. J gave up 5 bases and V 4 bases, and 6 bases lay outside the gene matches. Germline CDR1 is ENHRY and CDR2 is SYGVKD. CDR3 size: 14 residues. The CDR3 protein is CAISGTRDRTEAFF. The CDR3 coding sequence is TGTGCCATCAGTGGGACCCGGGACAGGACTGAAGCTTTCTTT.

This clone was seen just once. The chain carries TRBV20-1 and TRBJ1-1; perhaps TRBD1 as D (6 bases). V lost 3 bases to trimming and J lost 7 bases, with 24 bases between them. The CDR3 totals 16 residues. CDR1 and CDR2 from the germline V gene are DFQATT and SNEGSKA (reference sequence). The CDR3 sequence is CSASSEGQGLGFEAFF. CDR3 sequence (DNA): TGCAGTGCTAGTAGTGAGGGTCAGGGGCTAGGGTTTGAAGCTTTCTTT.

The gene calls are TRBV10-2 and TRBJ1-2; TRBD1 agrees at 7 bases. V shed 6 bases, J shed 6 bases, and the junction held 7 bases outside the gene matches. Germline lookup yields CDR1 WSHSY and CDR2 SAAADI. This CDR3 is 13 amino acids long. CDR3 nucleotide sequence: TGCGCCAGCAGCCAAGGACAGGAGGATGGCTACACCTTC. Translated: CASSQGQEDGYTF.

V is TRBV25-1 and J is TRBJ1-4; D possibly corresponds to TRBD1 (5 bases). Per germline, CDR1 MGHDK and CDR2 SYGVNS. This CDR3 is built from 15 residues. V was trimmed by 5 bases and J by 8 bases, leaving 18 bases between them. CDR3 nucleotides: TGTGCCAGCAGTAACTCGGGACTGGCGGGGGAAAAACTGTTTTTT. Its translation: CASSNSGLAGEKLFF. The full variable domain, rest sourced from reference TRBV25-1 and TRBJ1-4, is EADIYQTPRYLVIGTGKKITLECSQTMGHDKMYWYQQDPGMELHLIHYSYGVNSTEKGDLSSESTVSRIRTEHFPLTLESARPSHTSQYLCASSNSGLAGEKLFFGSGTQLSVL.

The V call is TRBV12-3 or TRBV12-4, the J call TRBJ1-1; D is ambiguous. V lost 10 bases, J lost 8 bases, and 14 bases lay in between. The CDR3 has 11 residues. Written as DNA, the CDR3 is TGTGCCACCACCCGAGTCCTCGAAGCTTTCTTT. Translating it yields CATTRVLEAFF.

The rearrangement uses TRBV5-1 and TRBJ2-7, with D hard to call. CDR1 is SGHRS and CDR2 is YFSETQ in the germline V gene. The V end was cut by 4 bases, the J end by 2 bases, with 13 bases between. This CDR3 is built from 14 residues. CDR3 loop: CASSPLPETYEQYV. CDR3 nucleotide sequence: TGCGCCAGCAGCCCCTTGCCTGAGACCTACGAGCAGTACGTC.

This rearrangement joins TRBV29-1 to TRBJ2-7; the match to TRBD2 covers 13 bases. J lost 2 bases, V lost 6 bases, and 10 bases had no gene match. Germline V lookup: CDR1 SQVTM, CDR2 ANQGSEA. The CDR3 contains 16 residues. In DNA, the CDR3 is TGCAGCGTCCTCTCCCCGGGACTAGCGGGACCCTACGAGCAGTACTTC. It translates to CSVLSPGLAGPYEQYF.

This chain connects TRBV14 to TRBJ2-1; 9 bases map to TRBD2. The V gene end was trimmed by 8 bases and the J gene end by 2 bases; junction bases not matched to a gene: 4. CDR1 and CDR2 from the germline V gene are SGHDN and FVKESK. The CDR3 covers 14 residues. This CDR3 reads CASSRLAAYNEQFF. The CDR3 DNA reads TGTGCCAGCTCAAGACTAGCGGCCTACAATGAGCAGTTCTTC.

The genes are TRBV11-2 and TRBJ2-1, with D unresolved. The V gene lost 2 bases and the J gene lost 3 bases, with 8 bases spanning the gap. There are 14 residues in the CDR3. Looked up from germline, CDR1 is SGHAT and CDR2 is FQNNGV. The CDR3 loop reads CASSLLERYNEQFF. CDR3 sequence (DNA): TGTGCCAGCAGCTTATTAGAACGCTACAATGAGCAGTTCTTC.

This rearrangement joins TRBV7-9 to TRBJ2-5; 7 nucleotides match TRBD2. Trimming at V came to 8 bases and at J to 5 bases, leaving 8 bases not matched to a gene. The CDR3 contains 13 residues. CDR1 SEHNR and CDR2 FQNEAQ come from the germline V gene (reference sequence). The CDR3 region has the DNA TGTGCCAGCGTTCCGGGAGGTCGGGAGACCCAGTACTTC. As protein: CASVPGGRETQYF.

V usage is TRBV6-5 and J usage is TRBJ2-5; 8 bases line up with TRBD2. The V gene's germline CDR1 is MNHEY and CDR2 SVGAGI. Trimming cost V 6 bases and J 5 bases; bases outside gene matches: 11. CDR3 length: 15 residues. The CDR3 region is CASSRGGAGGETQYF. In nucleotides, the CDR3 is TGTGCCAGCAGCCGGGGGGGGGCTGGTGGGGAGACCCAGTACTTC.

The table lists this clone with a count of one. This chain links TRBV7-8 with TRBJ2-1; 8 positions agree with TRBD2. The V gene's germline CDR1 is SGHVS and CDR2 FQNEAQ. The CDR3 runs to 16 residues. V gave up 0 bases and J gave up 5 bases; unmatched junction bases: 6. CDR3 bases: TGTGCCAGCAGCTTAGCCGTCGGGAGGGCCAACAATGAGCAGTTCTTC. It translates to CASSLAVGRANNEQFF.

The rearrangement uses TRBV30 and TRBJ2-1, with a tentative D call TRBD2 (5 bases). The V and J ends lost 4 bases and 1 base respectively, with 14 bases between them. Germline V gives CDR1 GTSNPN, CDR2 SVGIG (reference sequence). This CDR3 region has 15 residues. The CDR3 reads CAWTRAGTSYNEQFF. As DNA, the CDR3 is TGTGCCTGGACTCGGGCGGGCACTTCCTACAATGAGCAGTTCTTC.

The CDR3 sequence is CASSLSGDYEQYF. The DNA for the CDR3 is TGTGCCAGCAGCCTCAGCGGAGACTACGAGCAGTACTTC. The rearrangement links TRBV3-1 (or the pseudogene TRBV3-2) to TRBJ2-7; a weak D match, TRBD2 (5 bases). V was clipped by 4 bases and J by 3 bases, with 10 bases between them. Germline-derived CDR1 and CDR2 are LGHDT and YNNKEL (reference sequence). This CDR3 contains 13 residues.

The V and J genes are TRBV28 and TRBJ2-3, with D possibly matching TRBD1 (5 bases). V dropped 4 bases and J dropped 3 bases, with 11 bases sitting between them. This CDR3 comprises 14 residues. CDR1 MDHEN and CDR2 SYDVKM come from the germline V gene. The CDR3 region has the DNA TGTGCCAGCAGTTGGGGCACCCAAACAGATACGCAGTATTTT. It yields the protein CASSWGTQTDTQYF.

This clone was seen only once. The chain employs TRBV5-3 and TRBJ1-6, with D maybe TRBD1 (6 bases). TRBV5-3 carries the ORF label, with uncertain function. The V and J ends lost 4 bases and 2 bases respectively, with 31 bases between them. This CDR3 contains 22 residues. As DNA, the CDR3 is TGTGCCAGAAGCCATGGAATTCAACAGGGAGCTCGTTATATTACCTATAATTCACCCCTCCACTTT. Translated: CARSHGIQQGARYITYNSPLHF.

This clone came up once. The rearrangement links TRBV3-1 (or the pseudogene TRBV3-2) to TRBJ2-3; TRBD2 aligns across 8 bases. The CDR3 consists of 15 residues. The germline V gene has CDR1 LGHDT and CDR2 YNNKEL (reference sequence). Unmatched junction bases numbered 0, after V lost 1 base and J lost 0 bases. This CDR3 is CASSQVAGSTDTQYF. DNA of the CDR3: TGTGCCAGCAGCCAAGTAGCGGGAAGCACAGATACGCAGTATTTT.

This clone was observed once. Here the CDR3 reads CASSDRHPTDTQYF. CDR3 nucleotide sequence: TGTGCCAGCAGTGACAGGCACCCCACAGATACGCAGTATTTT. This chain connects TRBV25-1 to TRBJ2-3; D remains ambiguous. Germline CDR1 MGHDK, CDR2 SYGVNS. The V end was cut by 3 bases, the J end by 2 bases, with 9 bases between. The CDR3 extends over 14 amino acids.

This chain joins TRBV19 and TRBJ1-2, with a tentative D call TRBD1 (5 bases). The CDR3 is made up of 15 amino acids. V was cut by 1 base and J by 5 bases, with 14 bases left in between. Germline CDR1 and CDR2: LNHDA and SQIVND (reference sequence). The CDR3: CASSIGGLPTYGYTF. The CDR3 nucleotides read TGTGCCAGTAGTATAGGGGGCCTTCCTACTTATGGCTACACCTTC.

Points on this clone: Other DNA sequences in this specimen translate into the identical CDR3. V usage is TRBV11-3 and J usage is TRBJ2-1, with 9 bases lining up with TRBD2. The CDR3 runs 14 residues. Losses at the gene ends were 3 bases for V and 4 bases for J; bases not matched to a gene: 1. The germline V gene has CDR1 SGHNT and CDR2 YENEEA. DNA for the CDR3: TGTGCCAGCAGCTTCAGCGGGAGGTACAATGAGCAGTTCTTC. Amino acids: CASSFSGRYNEQFF. Variable domain in full (rest from reference TRBV11-3 and TRBJ2-1): EAGVVQSPRYKIIEKKQPVAFWCNPISGHNTLYWYLQNLGQGPELLIRYENEEAVDDSQLPKDRFSAERLKGVDSTLKIQPAELGDSAVYLCASSFSGRYNEQFFGPGTRLTVL.

The chain carries TRBV2 and TRBJ2-5; weak D call: TRBD1 (5 bases). V lost 0 bases, J lost 2 bases, and 13 bases lay in between. This CDR3 is built from 16 residues. In germline, CDR1 is SNHLY, CDR2 FYNNEI. CDR3 DNA: TGTGCCAGCAGTGAAGCTTGGGGTGGGGCGCAAGAGACCCAGTACTTC. The encoded protein is CASSEAWGGAQETQYF.

This rearrangement joins TRBV2 to TRBJ2-3; 8 bases agree with TRBD2. Germline trimming cut 5 bases from V and 2 bases from J; bases unmatched to any gene: 21. The CDR3 loop spans 20 amino acids. From germline, CDR1 is SNHLY and CDR2 FYNNEI. The CDR3 spells CASSPLGLGREKSTTDTQYF. In nucleotides, the CDR3 is TGTGCCAGCAGTCCCCTGGGACTAGGACGCGAAAAATCAACCACAGATACGCAGTATTTT.

J is TRBJ1-4 and V is TRBV15; no reliable D call. Germline CDR1 and CDR2: LNHNV and YYDKDF (reference sequence). The V and J ends lost 0 bases and 5 bases respectively, with 10 bases between them. The CDR3 totals 15 residues. CDR3 bases: TGTGCCACCAGCAGAGATCTCACAGCCAATGAAAAACTGTTTTTT. As protein: CATSRDLTANEKLFF.

The chain uses TRBV9 and TRBJ2-2; unclear D gene. The V gene's germline CDR1 is SGDLS and CDR2 YYNGEE. The ends were cut back, 2 bases at V and 1 base at J, with 9 bases in the middle. The CDR3 spans 15 residues. The CDR3 coding sequence is TGTGCCAGCAGCGTGGATAGCCTGAACACCGGGGAGCTGTTTTTT. Translation gives CASSVDSLNTGELFF.

The chain uses TRBV28 and TRBJ2-6; 9 nucleotides match TRBD1. CDR1 and CDR2 from the germline V gene are MDHEN and SYDVKM. The V segment lost 5 bases and the J segment 1 base; nucleotides outside the gene matches: 6. This CDR3 region has 17 residues. CDR3 in amino acids: CASSTGGAVSGANVLTF. The CDR3 DNA reads TGTGCCAGCAGTACAGGGGGCGCGGTGTCTGGGGCCAACGTCCTGACTTTC. The full variable domain, its missing parts supplied by reference TRBV28 and TRBJ2-6, is DVKVTQSSRYLVKRTGEKVFLECVQDMDHENMFWYRQDPGLGLRLIYFSYDVKMKEKGDIPEGYSVSREKKERFSLILESASTNQTSMYLCASSTGGAVSGANVLTFGAGSRLTVL.

The chain joins TRBV28 to TRBJ1-2; 7 positions agree with TRBD1. The CDR3 is made up of 13 amino acids. Germline values: CDR1 MDHEN, CDR2 SYDVKM. The J segment lost 4 bases and the V segment lost 4 bases, leaving 3 bases of the junction unmatched. For the CDR3, the DNA is TGTGCCAGCAGTTCGGGACAGCTCTATGGCTACACCTTC. It yields the protein CASSSGQLYGYTF.